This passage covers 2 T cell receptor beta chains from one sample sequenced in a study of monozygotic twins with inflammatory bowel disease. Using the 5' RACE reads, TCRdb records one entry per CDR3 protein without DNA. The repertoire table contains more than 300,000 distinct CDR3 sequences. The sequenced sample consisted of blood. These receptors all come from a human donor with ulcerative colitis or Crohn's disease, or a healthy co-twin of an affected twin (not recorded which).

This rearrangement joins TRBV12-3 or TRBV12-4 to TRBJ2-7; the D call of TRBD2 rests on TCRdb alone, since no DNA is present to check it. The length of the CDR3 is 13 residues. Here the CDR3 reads CASREGEFYEQYF.

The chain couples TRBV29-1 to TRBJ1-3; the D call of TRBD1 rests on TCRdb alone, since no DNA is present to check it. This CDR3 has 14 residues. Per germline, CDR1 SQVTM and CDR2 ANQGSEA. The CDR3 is CSVASTVSGNTIYF.